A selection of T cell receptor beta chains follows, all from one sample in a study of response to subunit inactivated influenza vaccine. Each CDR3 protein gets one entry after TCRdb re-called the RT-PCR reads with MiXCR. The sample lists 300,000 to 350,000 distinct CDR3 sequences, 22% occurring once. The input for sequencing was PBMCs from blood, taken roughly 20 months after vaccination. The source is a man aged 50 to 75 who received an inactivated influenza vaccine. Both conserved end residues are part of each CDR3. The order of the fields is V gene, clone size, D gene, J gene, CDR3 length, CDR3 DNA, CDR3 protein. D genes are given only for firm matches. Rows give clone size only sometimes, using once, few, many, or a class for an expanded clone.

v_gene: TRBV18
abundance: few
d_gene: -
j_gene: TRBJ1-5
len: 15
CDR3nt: TGTGCCAGCTCACCTCGACATGGGGGCAATCAGCCCCAGCATTTT
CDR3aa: CASSPRHGGNQPQHF

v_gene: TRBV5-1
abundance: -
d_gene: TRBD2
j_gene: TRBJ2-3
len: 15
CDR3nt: TGCGCCAGCGGGATAGCGGGGGTGCTCACAGATACGCAGTATTTT
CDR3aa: CASGIAGVLTDTQYF

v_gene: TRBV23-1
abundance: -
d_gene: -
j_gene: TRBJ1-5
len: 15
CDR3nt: TGCGCCAGCAGTCTCGGAGTGGAGAGCAATCAGCCCCAGCATTTT
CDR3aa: CASSLGVESNQPQHF

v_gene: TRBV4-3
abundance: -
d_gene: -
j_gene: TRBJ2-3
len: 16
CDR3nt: TGCGCCAGCAGCCAAACCGGGCCGAGCGCAATAGATACGCAGTATTTT
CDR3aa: CASSQTGPSAIDTQYF

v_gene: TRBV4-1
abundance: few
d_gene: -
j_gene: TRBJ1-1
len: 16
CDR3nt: TGCGCCAGCAGCCTGCGAAGGGGCAGCGACGACACTGAAGCTTTCTTT
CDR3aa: CASSLRRGSDDTEAFF

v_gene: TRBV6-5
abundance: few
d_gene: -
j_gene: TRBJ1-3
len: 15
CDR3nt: TGTGCCAGCAGTTACAACATGTCGCCAGCGAACACCATATATTTT
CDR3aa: CASSYNMSPANTIYF

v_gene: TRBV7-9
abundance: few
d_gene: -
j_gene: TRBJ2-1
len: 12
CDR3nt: TGTGCCAGCAGCTTCTCTATCAGGGAGCAGTTCTTC
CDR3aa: CASSFSIREQFF

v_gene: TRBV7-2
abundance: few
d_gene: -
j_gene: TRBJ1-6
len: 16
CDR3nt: TGTGCCAGCAGCCATCAAGTGGAGGCAGTTAATTCACCCCTCCACTTT
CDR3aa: CASSHQVEAVNSPLHF

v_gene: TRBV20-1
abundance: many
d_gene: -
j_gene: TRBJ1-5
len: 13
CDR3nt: TGCAGTGCTACCGTACAAGGAGGTCAGCCCCAGCATTTT
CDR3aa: CSATVQGGQPQHF

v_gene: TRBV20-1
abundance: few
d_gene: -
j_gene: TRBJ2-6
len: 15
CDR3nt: TGCAGTGCTAGAGATCTCGAGGCGGGGGCCAACGTCCTGACTTTC
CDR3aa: CSARDLEAGANVLTF

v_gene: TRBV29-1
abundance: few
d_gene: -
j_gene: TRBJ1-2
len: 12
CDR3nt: TGCAGCGTCCCTACACTTAACTATGGCTACACCTTC
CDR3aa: CSVPTLNYGYTF

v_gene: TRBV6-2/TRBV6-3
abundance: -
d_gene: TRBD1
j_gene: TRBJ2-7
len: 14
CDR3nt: TGTGCCAGCAGCTTCTCAGACGAAGGGGGCACGAAGTACTTC
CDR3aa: CASSFSDEGGTKYF

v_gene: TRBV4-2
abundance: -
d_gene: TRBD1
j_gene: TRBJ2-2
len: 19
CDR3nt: TGTGCCAGCAGCCACCGTACCGGGACAGCCCAAGGTTACACCGGGGAGCTGTTTTTT
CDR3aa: CASSHRTGTAQGYTGELFF

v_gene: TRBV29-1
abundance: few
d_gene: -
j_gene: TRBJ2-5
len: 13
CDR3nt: TGCAGCGTTATAGTGGACAGCGTTGGGACCCAGTACTTC
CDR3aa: CSVIVDSVGTQYF

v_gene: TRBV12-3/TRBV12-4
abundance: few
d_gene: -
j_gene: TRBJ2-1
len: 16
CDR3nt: TGTGCCAGCAGTTCTAATGGTCCCCAGGTAGTGCATGAGCAGTTCTTC
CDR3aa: CASSSNGPQVVHEQFF

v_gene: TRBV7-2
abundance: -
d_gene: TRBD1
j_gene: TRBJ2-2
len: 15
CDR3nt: TGTGCCAGCAGCTTAACAGGGGGCAGGACCGGGGAGCTGTTTTTT
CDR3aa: CASSLTGGRTGELFF

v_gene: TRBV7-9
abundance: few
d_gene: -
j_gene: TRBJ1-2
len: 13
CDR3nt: TGTGCCAGCAGCTTAGGTCAGAGCCCTGTCTACACCTTC
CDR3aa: CASSLGQSPVYTF

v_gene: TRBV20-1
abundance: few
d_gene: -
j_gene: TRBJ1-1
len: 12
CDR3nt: TGCAGTGCCGTACCCCTTTTCGCTGAAGCTTTCTTT
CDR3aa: CSAVPLFAEAFF

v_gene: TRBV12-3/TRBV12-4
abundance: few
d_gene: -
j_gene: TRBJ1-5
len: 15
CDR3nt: TGTGCCAGCAGTTTTGGGGGAATGGGCAATCAGCCCCAGCATTTT
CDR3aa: CASSFGGMGNQPQHF

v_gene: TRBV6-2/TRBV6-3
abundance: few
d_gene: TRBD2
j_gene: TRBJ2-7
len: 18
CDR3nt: TGTGCCAGCTCTTGGCTAGCGGGAGAACCCAAGGGCCTCTACGAGCAGTACTTC
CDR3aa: CASSWLAGEPKGLYEQYF

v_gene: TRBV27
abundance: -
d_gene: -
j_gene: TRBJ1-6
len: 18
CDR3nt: TGTGCCAGCAGTTTTACGTTTCCCGTGAGAGCCTATAATTCACCCCTCCACTTT
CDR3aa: CASSFTFPVRAYNSPLHF

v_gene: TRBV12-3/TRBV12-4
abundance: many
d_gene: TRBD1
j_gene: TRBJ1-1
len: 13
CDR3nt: TGTGCCAGCAGGGGACAGCCGAACACTGAAGCTTTCTTT
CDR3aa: CASRGQPNTEAFF

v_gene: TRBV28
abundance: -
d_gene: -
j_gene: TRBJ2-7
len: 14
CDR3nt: TGTGCCAGCACGGAGGGGCGCAGCTCCTACGAGCAGTACTTC
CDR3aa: CASTEGRSSYEQYF

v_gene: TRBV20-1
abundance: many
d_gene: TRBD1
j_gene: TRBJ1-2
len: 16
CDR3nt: TGCAGTGCTAGAGATAGGTGGGAGACAGGGTGGTATGGCTACACCTTC
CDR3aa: CSARDRWETGWYGYTF

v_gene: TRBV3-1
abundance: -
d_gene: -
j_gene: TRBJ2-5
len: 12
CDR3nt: TGTGCCAGCAGCCGAGCGGAAGAGACCCAGTACTTC
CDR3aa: CASSRAEETQYF